Listed below are T cell receptor beta chains from one sample, sequenced in a study of cytotoxic CD8 clonotypes in ibrutinib-treated CLL. TCRdb's table, derived via immunoSEQ multiplex PCR, lists solely in-frame clones and lacks some. Of about 250,000 clones in the sample, 70% were seen once. Sample: PBMCs, taken after 24 months of ibrutinib treatment. Receptor source: a human donor with chronic lymphocytic leukemia. Each CDR3 is given without its conserved first and last residue. The order of the fields is V gene, J gene, CDR3 protein.

>TRBV27|TRBJ2-7
ASSFSGYEGDEQY
>TRBV7-3|TRBJ2-2
ASSLVDPGELF
>TRBV9|TRBJ2-7
ASSSGYEQY
>TRBV6-4|TRBJ2-1
ASSDSTSGRVEQF
>TRBV19|TRBJ2-5
ASSSIAGGEGETQY
>TRBV6-1|TRBJ1-1
ASSEFRDTEAF
>TRBV6-5|TRBJ1-1
ASSYSDLNTEAF
>TRBV5-8|TRBJ2-2
ASSLGTNPSTGELF
>TRBV6-1|TRBJ1-5
ASSEGGYSNQPQH
>TRBV13|TRBJ2-1
ASIYLSSYNEQF
>TRBV27|TRBJ1-2
ASALGGNYGYT
>TRBV11-2|TRBJ2-7
ASSFDGGSYEQY
>TRBV14|TRBJ2-1
ASSQGLARGHEQF
>TRBV11-2|TRBJ2-1
ASRPDGDRANEQF
>TRBV10-3|TRBJ2-2
AISLMAPNTGELF
>TRBV4-2|TRBJ2-1
ASSQSRTGGNEQF
>TRBV7-2|TRBJ2-5
ASRPPGLPEETQY
>TRBV7-3|TRBJ2-1
ASSYLSYNEQF
>TRBV5-1|TRBJ2-7
ASSFGGPYEQY
>TRBV11-1|TRBJ2-1
ASSHGTGKAGALLSEQF
>TRBV7-3|TRBJ2-2
ASSRNYGELF
>TRBV7-9|TRBJ1-2
ASSLGLTGDYGYT
>TRBV28|TRBJ2-5
ASRTGSKQETQY
>TRBV27|TRBJ2-1
ASTPGALIGYEQF
>TRBV7-2|TRBJ2-7
ASSVGLYEQY
>TRBV6-6|TRBJ2-7
ASSYSTRQEQY
>TRBV6-5|TRBJ1-2
ASSTKTGSNYGYT
>TRBV7-7|TRBJ2-1
ASSSSGGTYNEQF
>TRBV9|TRBJ2-7
ASGPGDEEQY
>TRBV6-5|TRBJ1-2
ASSYIGGGRLYGYT
>TRBV6-5|TRBJ1-5
ASSPDRYNQPQH
>TRBV9|TRBJ1-1
ASSDTPWAARADTEAF
>TRBV29-1|TRBJ2-3
SVEGGPTDTQY
>TRBV28|TRBJ2-2
ASSFRTGLNTGELF
>TRBV7-8|TRBJ2-1
ASSPGLETYNEQF
>TRBV10-1|TRBJ2-7
ASSDGTGEHYEQY
>TRBV6-5|TRBJ2-4
ASNPGVIAKNIQY
>TRBV10-1|TRBJ2-2
ASSAFLAGALNTGELF
>TRBV19|TRBJ1-2
ASTPGGDYGYT
>TRBV18|TRBJ2-6
ASSRDPSSGANVLT
>TRBV6-6|TRBJ1-1
ASSYLVRNTEAF
>TRBV11-3|TRBJ2-3
ASSPSLGYGIDTQY
>TRBV18|TRBJ1-2
ATEGQGNYGYT
>TRBV28|TRBJ1-2
ASSSAGAHRGYYGYT
>TRBV2|TRBJ2-7
ASSEGVVGQY
>TRBV19|TRBJ2-2
ASNPGQDTGELF
>TRBV2|TRBJ2-7
ASELAYEQY
>TRBV4-2|TRBJ1-2
ASSQGGTGYT
>TRBV5-1|TRBJ2-4
ASSLGDPATNIQY
>TRBV6-1|TRBJ1-5
ASNRPTFGDQPQH
>TRBV2|TRBJ2-7
ASRAHDRADEQY
>TRBV9|TRBJ1-5
ASSETGDPNQPQH
>TRBV29-1|TRBJ1-3
SVEIRGHRSGNTIY